This record covers a single T cell receptor (beta chain). The entry originates in a study of blood T cell repertoires in COVID-19. Study background: COVID-19 samples, acute and convalescent, were from the United States, Italy and Spain.

Study processing details: The assay estimated nucleated cells by amplifying reference gene primers. Repertoires were generated with immunoSEQ multiplex PCR, while TCRdb's copy carries only in-frame clones and drops some. That table is the source of V, J and clone size, and D and trimming were worked out from the DNA. The repertoire holds over 50,000 clones, with less than 90% as singletons. V was shortened by 5 bases and J by 4 bases, with 12 bases between the two germline ends. The CDR3 has 14 residues. Germline CDR1 reads MDHEN; CDR2 reads SYDVKM. Source material: peripheral blood. This TCR was sampled from a human donor in a cohort sampled during active COVID-19. The rearrangement uses TRBV28 and TRBJ1-5; D not certain. The CDR3 protein is CASSHREFNQPQHF. CDR3 coding DNA: TGTGCCAGCAGTCATAGGGAGTTTAATCAGCCCCAGCATTTT.